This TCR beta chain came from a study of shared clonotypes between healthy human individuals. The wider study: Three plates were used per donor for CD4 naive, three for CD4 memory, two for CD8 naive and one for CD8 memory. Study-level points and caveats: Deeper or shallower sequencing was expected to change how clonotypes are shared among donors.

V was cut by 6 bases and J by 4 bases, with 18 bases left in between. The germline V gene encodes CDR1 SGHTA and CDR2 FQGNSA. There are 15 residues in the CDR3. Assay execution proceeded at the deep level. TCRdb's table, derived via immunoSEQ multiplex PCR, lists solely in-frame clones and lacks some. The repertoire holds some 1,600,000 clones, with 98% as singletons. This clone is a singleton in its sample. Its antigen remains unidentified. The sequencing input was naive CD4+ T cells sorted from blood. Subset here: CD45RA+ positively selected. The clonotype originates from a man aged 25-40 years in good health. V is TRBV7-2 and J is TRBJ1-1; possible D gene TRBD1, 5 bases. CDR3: CASSVKWGLGTEAFF. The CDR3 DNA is TGTGCCAGCAGTGTTAAGTGGGGCTTGGGCACTGAAGCTTTCTTT.